What follows describes a single T cell receptor (beta chain). Antigen unknown. Naive CD8 populations comprised CD45RO-negative cells positively selected for CCR7, excluding terminally differentiated effector memory CD45RA+ cells. These data belong to a study of shared clonotypes between healthy human individuals. Findings and caveats of the study: Among several donors, roughly 5% of naive CD4 clonotypes were found in common. A reduction in generation probabilities was seen for non-shared clonotypes relative to those shared by all four donors.

As originally analysed: Sequence data from immunoSEQ were junction-only and lacked quality scores; consequently, filtering differed. TCRdb's table, derived via immunoSEQ multiplex PCR, lists solely in-frame clones and lacks some. V and J calls and clone size are those listed in that table; D and trimming were worked out from the DNA. The data contain millions of clones, about 95% of them seen just once; the ten biggest clones take up about 1.1%. Germline loops: CDR1 SEHNR, CDR2 FQNEAQ (reference sequence). CDR3 length: 14 amino acids. V lost 5 bases to trimming and J lost 4 bases, with 15 bases between them.

The clonotype was recovered from a young man in good health. This sequence joins TRBV7-9 and TRBJ2-7; tentatively, D is TRBD1 (6 bases). Sequencing was performed on naive CD8+ T cells sorted from blood. CDR3 sequence (DNA): TGTGCCAGCAGCGCATCCGGGACACCTTACGAGCAGTACTTC. It is translated as CASSASGTPYEQYF.